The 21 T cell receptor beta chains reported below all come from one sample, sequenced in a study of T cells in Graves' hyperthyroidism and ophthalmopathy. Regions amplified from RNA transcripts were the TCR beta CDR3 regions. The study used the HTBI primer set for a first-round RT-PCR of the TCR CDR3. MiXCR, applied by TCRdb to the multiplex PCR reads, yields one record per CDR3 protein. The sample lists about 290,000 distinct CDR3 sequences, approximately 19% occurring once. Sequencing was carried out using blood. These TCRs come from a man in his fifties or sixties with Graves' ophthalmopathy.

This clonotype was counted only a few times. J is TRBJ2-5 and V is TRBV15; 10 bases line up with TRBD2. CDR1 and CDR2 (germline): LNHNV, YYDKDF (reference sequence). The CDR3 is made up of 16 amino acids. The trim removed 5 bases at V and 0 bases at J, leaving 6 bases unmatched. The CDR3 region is CATSLKREGNQETQYF. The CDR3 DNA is TGTGCCACCAGCTTAAAGCGGGAGGGTAACCAAGAGACCCAGTACTTC. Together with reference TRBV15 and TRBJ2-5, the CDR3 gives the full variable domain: DAMVIQNPRYQVTQFGKPVTLSCSQTLNHNVMYWYQQKSSQAPKLLFHYYDKDFNNEADTPDNFQSRRPNTSFCFLDIRSPGLGDTAMYLCATSLKREGNQETQYFGPGTRLLVL.

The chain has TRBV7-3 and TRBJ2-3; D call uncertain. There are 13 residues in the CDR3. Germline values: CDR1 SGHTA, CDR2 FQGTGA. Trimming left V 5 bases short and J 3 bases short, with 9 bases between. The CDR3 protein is CASSLSPTDTQYF. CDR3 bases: TGTGCCAGCAGCCTATCCCCGACAGATACGCAGTATTTT.

The CDR3 sequence: CSLQKGGARDEQYF. The DNA of the CDR3 is TGCAGCCTCCAGAAAGGGGGCGCGAGGGACGAGCAGTACTTC. The V call is TRBV20-1, the J call TRBJ2-7; 7 nucleotides match TRBD1. The CDR3 is 14 residues long. Germline V gene sequence: CDR1 DFQATT, CDR2 SNEGSKA (reference sequence).

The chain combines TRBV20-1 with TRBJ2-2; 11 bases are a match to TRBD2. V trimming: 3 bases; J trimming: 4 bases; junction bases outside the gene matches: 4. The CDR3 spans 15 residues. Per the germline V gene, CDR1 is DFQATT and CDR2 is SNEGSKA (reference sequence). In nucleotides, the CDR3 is TGCAGTGCTAGTATACTAGCGGGAGTCACCGGGGAGCTGTTTTTT. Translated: CSASILAGVTGELFF.

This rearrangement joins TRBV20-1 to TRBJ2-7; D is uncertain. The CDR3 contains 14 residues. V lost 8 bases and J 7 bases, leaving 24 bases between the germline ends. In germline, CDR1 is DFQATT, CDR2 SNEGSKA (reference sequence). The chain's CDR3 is CSKHNGSEPGEQYF. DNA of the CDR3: TGCAGTAAACACAACGGGTCGGAGCCGGGTGAGCAGTACTTC.

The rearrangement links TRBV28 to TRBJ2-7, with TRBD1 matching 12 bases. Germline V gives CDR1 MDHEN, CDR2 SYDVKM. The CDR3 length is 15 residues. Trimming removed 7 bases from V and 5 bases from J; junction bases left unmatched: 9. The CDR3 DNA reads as TGTGCCAGCACTACCCCGGGACAGGGGGCCAACGAGCAGTACTTC. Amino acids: CASTTPGQGANEQYF.

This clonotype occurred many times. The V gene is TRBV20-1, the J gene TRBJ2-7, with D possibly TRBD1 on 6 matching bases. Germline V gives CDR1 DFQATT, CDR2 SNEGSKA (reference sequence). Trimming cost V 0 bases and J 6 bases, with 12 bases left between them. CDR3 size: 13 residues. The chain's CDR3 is CSARDGTGREQYF. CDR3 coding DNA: TGCAGTGCTAGAGATGGAACAGGGCGCGAGCAGTACTTC.

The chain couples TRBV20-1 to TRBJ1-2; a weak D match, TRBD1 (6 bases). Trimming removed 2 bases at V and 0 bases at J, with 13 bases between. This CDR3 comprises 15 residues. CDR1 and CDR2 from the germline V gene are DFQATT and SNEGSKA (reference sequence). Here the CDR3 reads CSARLMDSPNYGYTF. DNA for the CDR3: TGCAGTGCTAGATTAATGGACAGCCCTAACTATGGCTACACCTTC.

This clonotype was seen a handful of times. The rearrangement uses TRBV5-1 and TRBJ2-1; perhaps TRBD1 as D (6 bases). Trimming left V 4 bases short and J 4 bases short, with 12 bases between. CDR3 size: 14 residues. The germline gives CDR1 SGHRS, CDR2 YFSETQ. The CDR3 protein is CASSLQGQYNEQFF. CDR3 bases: TGCGCCAGCAGCCTGCAGGGGCAGTACAATGAGCAGTTCTTC.

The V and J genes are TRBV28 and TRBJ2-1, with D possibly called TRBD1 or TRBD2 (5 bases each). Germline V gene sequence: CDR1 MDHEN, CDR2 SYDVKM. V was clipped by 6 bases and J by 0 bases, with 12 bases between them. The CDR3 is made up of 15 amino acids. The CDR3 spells CASRGVSVSYNEQFF. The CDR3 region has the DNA TGTGCCAGCAGGGGGGTGAGCGTCTCCTACAATGAGCAGTTCTTC.

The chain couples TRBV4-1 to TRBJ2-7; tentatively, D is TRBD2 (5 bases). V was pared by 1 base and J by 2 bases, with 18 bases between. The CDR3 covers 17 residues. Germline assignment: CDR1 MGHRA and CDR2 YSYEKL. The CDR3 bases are TGCGCCAGCAGCCAAGGAACCGCAGGACTTTCGACCTACGAGCAGTACTTC. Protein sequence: CASSQGTAGLSTYEQYF.

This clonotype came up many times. CDR3 sequence reads: CASSETLPGLLPRDTQYF. For the CDR3, the DNA is TGTGCCAGCAGTGAAACCCTTCCGGGACTCCTCCCGCGGGATACGCAGTATTTT. This chain joins TRBV2 and TRBJ2-3, with a tentative D call TRBD2 (6 bases). V was shortened by 2 bases and J by 6 bases, with 24 bases between the two germline ends. Germline CDR1 and CDR2: SNHLY and FYNNEI. The CDR3 spans 18 residues.

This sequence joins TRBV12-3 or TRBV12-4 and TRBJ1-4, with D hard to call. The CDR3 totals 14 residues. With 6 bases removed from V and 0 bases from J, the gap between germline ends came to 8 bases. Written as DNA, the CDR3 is TGTGCCAGCAGGTCCATCGCAACTAATGAAAAACTGTTTTTT. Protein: CASRSIATNEKLFF.

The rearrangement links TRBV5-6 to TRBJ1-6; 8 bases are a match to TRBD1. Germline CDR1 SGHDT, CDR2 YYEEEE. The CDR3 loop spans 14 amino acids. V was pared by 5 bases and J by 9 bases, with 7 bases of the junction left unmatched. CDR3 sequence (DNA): TGTGCCAGCAGAGGACAGGGAACCCGTTCACCCCTCCACTTT. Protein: CASRGQGTRSPLHF.

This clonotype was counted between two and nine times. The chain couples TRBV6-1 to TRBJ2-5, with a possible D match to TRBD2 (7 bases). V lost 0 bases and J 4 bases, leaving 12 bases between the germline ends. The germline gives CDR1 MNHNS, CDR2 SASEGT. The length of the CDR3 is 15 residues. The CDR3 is CASSEAGGALETQYF. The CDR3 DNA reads TGTGCCAGCAGTGAAGCGGGGGGGGCCCTAGAGACCCAGTACTTC.

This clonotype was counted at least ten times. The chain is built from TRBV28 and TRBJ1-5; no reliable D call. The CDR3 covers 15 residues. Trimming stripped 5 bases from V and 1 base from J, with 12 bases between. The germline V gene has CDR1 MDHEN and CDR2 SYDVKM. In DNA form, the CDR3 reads TGTGCCAGCAGTCCTCTCGGGGAGAGCAATCAGCCCCAGCATTTT. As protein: CASSPLGESNQPQHF. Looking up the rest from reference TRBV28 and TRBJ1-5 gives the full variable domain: DVKVTQSSRYLVKRTGEKVFLECVQDMDHENMFWYRQDPGLGLRLIYFSYDVKMKEKGDIPEGYSVSREKKERFSLILESASTNQTSMYLCASSPLGESNQPQHFGDGTRLSIL.

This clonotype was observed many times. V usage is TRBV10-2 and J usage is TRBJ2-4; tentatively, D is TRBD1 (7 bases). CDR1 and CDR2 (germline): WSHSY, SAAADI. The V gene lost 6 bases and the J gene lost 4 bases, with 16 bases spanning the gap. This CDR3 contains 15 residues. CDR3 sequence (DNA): TGCGCCAGCAGCCGCGCCAGGGGGGATAAAAACATTCAGTACTTC. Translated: CASSRARGDKNIQYF.

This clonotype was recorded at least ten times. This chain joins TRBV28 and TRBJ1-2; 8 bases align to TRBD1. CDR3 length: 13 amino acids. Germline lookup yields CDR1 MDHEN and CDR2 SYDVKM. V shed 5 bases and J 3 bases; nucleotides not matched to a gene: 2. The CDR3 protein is CASSPGGYYGYTF. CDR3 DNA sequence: TGTGCCAGCAGTCCAGGGGGCTACTATGGCTACACCTTC.

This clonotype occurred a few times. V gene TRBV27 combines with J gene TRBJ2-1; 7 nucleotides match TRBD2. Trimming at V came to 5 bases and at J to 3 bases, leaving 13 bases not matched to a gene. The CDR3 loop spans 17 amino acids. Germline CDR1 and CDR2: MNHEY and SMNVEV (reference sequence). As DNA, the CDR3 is TGTGCCAGCAGTCCCCGAGGGGCGGGAGTAAACTACAATGAGCAGTTCTTC. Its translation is CASSPRGAGVNYNEQFF.

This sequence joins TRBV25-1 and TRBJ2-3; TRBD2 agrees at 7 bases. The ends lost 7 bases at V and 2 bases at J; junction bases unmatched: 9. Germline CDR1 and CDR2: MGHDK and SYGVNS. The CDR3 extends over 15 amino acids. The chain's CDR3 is CASTGGGLYTDTQYF. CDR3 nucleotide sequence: TGTGCCAGCACCGGCGGGGGACTCTACACAGATACGCAGTATTTT. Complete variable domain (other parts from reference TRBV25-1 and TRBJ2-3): EADIYQTPRYLVIGTGKKITLECSQTMGHDKMYWYQQDPGMELHLIHYSYGVNSTEKGDLSSESTVSRIRTEHFPLTLESARPSHTSQYLCASTGGGLYTDTQYFGPGTRLTVL.

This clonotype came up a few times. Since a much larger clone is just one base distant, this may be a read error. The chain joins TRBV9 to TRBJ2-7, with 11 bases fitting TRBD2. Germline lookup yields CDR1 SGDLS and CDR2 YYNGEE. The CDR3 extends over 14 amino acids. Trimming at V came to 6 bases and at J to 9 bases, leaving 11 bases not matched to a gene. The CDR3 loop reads CASNTTSGEVLQYF. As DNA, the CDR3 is TGTGCCAGCAACACGACTAGCGGGGAGGTCCTGCAGTACTTC. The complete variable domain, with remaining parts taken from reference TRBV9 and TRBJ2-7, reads DSGVTQTPKHLITATGQRVTLRCSPRSGDLSVYWYQQSLDQGLQFLIQYYNGEERAKGNILERFSAQQFPDLHSELNLSSLELGDSALYFCASNTTSGEVLQYFGPGTRLTVT.